These 11 T cell receptor beta chains were sequenced from one sample in a study of CD8+ T cells in alopecia areata. CD25+CD127- cells were sorted from CD4+ cells in four or five patients. Once RNA had been extracted, it was reverse transcribed into cDNA to act as the sequencing template. TCRdb's table, derived via immunoSEQ multiplex PCR, lists solely in-frame clones and lacks some. Of 30,000 to 45,000 clones in the sample, nearly 55% were seen once. Specimen: CD4+ Tregs sorted from blood. The receptor set was obtained from a human donor with alopecia areata.

This chain links TRBV6-5 with TRBJ1-6; 7 positions match TRBD1. V was clipped by 6 bases and J by 9 bases; unmatched bases: 8. CDR1 is MNHEY, CDR2 SVGAGI, per germline. The CDR3 is 14 amino acids. CDR3 sequence reads: CASRDDRESSPLHF. CDR3 nucleotide sequence: TGTGCCAGCAGGGACGACAGGGAGAGTTCACCCCTCCACTTT.

This clone was counted a few times. Other DNA sequences of this sample code for an identical CDR3. The rearrangement links TRBV7-2 to TRBJ1-1; D possibly corresponds to TRBD1 (6 bases). The CDR3 is 13 residues long. V was shortened by 4 bases and J by 1 base, with 7 bases between the two germline ends. CDR1 is SGHTA, CDR2 FQGNSA, per germline. The CDR3 spells CASSSQGNTEAFF. CDR3 nucleotide sequence: TGTGCCAGCAGCTCACAGGGGAACACTGAAGCTTTCTTT.

The chain combines TRBV6-5 with TRBJ1-3, with D unresolved. V lost 3 bases and J lost 0, with 3 bases in between. There are 13 residues in the CDR3. Looked up from germline, CDR1 is MNHEY and CDR2 is SVGAGI. CDR3 region: CASSYSSGNTIYF. For the CDR3, the DNA is TGTGCCAGCAGTTATTCCTCTGGAAACACCATATATTTT.

J is TRBJ2-6 and V is TRBV18; 10 bases are a match to TRBD2. The CDR3 loop spans 22 amino acids. Trimming removed 5 bases from V and 0 bases from J; junction bases left unmatched: 19. Germline CDR1 KGHSH, CDR2 LQKENI. CDR3 DNA sequence: TGTGCCAGCTCAACCACCACCCGTTTCCCGGCTAGCGGGAGCTCTGGGGCCAACGTCCTGACTTTC. Protein sequence: CASSTTTRFPASGSSGANVLTF.

This chain connects TRBV7-2 to TRBJ2-3; D unclear. The ends were cut back, 0 bases at V and 1 base at J, with 2 bases in the middle. The CDR3 is 13 amino acids. From germline, CDR1 is SGHTA and CDR2 FQGNSA. This CDR3 is CASSLARTDTQYF. The CDR3 coding sequence is TGTGCCAGCAGCTTAGCCCGCACAGATACGCAGTATTTT.

The rearrangement joins TRBV6-6 to TRBJ1-1, with 9 bases matching TRBD1. Per the germline V gene, CDR1 is MNHNY and CDR2 is SVGAGI (reference sequence). V shed 6 bases, J shed 2 bases, and the junction held 4 bases outside the gene matches. The CDR3 is 14 amino acids. CDR3 bases: TGTGCCAGCAGGTTGACAGGGGGTAACACTGAAGCTTTCTTT. Protein sequence: CASRLTGGNTEAFF.

This clone was counted between two and nine times. The rearrangement links TRBV7-3 to TRBJ2-2; D unresolved. This CDR3 spans 16 amino acids. Germline-derived CDR1 and CDR2 are SGHTA and FQGTGA. V was shortened by 0 bases and J by 6 bases, with 14 bases between the two germline ends. For the CDR3, the DNA is TGTGCCAGCAGCTTAACGGGCATGCTTATTCCCGGGGAGCTGTTTTTT. This sequence encodes CASSLTGMLIPGELFF.

The genes are TRBV28 and TRBJ2-7, with no clear D. This CDR3 comprises 11 residues. CDR1 and CDR2 from the germline V gene are MDHEN and SYDVKM. V was trimmed by 2 bases and J by 8 bases, leaving 7 bases between them. CDR3 DNA: TGTGCCAGCAGTTTACTCAGCCAGCAGTACTTC. Protein: CASSLLSQQYF.

CDR3 protein: CASSQDIGGEQYF. As DNA, the CDR3 is TGTGCCAGCAGCCAAGATATCGGGGGCGAACAGTACTTC. The rearrangement uses TRBV14 and TRBJ2-7; D assignment may be TRBD1 or TRBD2 (6 bases each). The ends were cut back, 0 bases at V and 10 bases at J, with 13 bases in the middle. This CDR3 spans 13 amino acids. Germline-derived CDR1 and CDR2 are SGHDN and FVKESK.

The chain employs TRBV7-9 and TRBJ1-1; 8 bases match TRBD1. The CDR3 length is 16 residues. From germline, CDR1 is SEHNR and CDR2 FQNEAQ (reference sequence). V was pared by 5 bases and J by 0 bases, with 8 bases of the junction left unmatched. CDR3: CASSRRQGTLNTEAFF. The CDR3 bases are TGTGCCAGCAGCAGACGACAGGGGACCTTGAACACTGAAGCTTTCTTT.

This clone was observed a handful of times. V gene TRBV11-2 combines with J gene TRBJ1-1; perhaps TRBD1 as D (6 bases). CDR3 length equals 16 residues. Trimming removed 1 base at V and 0 bases at J, with 12 bases between. The germline V gene has CDR1 SGHAT and CDR2 FQNNGV. CDR3 in DNA: TGTGCCAGCAGCTTAGGGACAGCGTTCATGAACACTGAAGCTTTCTTT. It specifies CASSLGTAFMNTEAFF. Supplemented by reference TRBV11-2 and TRBJ1-1, the full variable domain reads EAGVAQSPRYKIIEKRQSVAFWCNPISGHATLYWYQQILGQGPKLLIQFQNNGVVDDSQLPKDRFSAERLKGVDSTLKIQPAKLEDSAVYLCASSLGTAFMNTEAFFGQGTRLTVV.